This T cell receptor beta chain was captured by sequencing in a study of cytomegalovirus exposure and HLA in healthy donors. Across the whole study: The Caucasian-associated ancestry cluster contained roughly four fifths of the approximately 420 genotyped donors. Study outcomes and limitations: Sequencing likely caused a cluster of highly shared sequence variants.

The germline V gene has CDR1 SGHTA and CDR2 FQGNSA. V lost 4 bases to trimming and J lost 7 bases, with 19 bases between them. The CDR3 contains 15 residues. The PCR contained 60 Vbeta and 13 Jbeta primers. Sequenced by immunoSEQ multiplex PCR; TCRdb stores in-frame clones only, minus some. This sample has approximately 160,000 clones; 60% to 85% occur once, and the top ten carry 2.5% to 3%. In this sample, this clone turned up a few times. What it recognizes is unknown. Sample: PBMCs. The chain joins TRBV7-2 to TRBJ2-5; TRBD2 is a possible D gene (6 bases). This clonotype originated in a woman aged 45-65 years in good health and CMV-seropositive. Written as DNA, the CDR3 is TGTGCCAGCAGCTCTTCTCGGGGGACCAAGAGGACCCAGTACTTC. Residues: CASSSSRGTKRTQYF.